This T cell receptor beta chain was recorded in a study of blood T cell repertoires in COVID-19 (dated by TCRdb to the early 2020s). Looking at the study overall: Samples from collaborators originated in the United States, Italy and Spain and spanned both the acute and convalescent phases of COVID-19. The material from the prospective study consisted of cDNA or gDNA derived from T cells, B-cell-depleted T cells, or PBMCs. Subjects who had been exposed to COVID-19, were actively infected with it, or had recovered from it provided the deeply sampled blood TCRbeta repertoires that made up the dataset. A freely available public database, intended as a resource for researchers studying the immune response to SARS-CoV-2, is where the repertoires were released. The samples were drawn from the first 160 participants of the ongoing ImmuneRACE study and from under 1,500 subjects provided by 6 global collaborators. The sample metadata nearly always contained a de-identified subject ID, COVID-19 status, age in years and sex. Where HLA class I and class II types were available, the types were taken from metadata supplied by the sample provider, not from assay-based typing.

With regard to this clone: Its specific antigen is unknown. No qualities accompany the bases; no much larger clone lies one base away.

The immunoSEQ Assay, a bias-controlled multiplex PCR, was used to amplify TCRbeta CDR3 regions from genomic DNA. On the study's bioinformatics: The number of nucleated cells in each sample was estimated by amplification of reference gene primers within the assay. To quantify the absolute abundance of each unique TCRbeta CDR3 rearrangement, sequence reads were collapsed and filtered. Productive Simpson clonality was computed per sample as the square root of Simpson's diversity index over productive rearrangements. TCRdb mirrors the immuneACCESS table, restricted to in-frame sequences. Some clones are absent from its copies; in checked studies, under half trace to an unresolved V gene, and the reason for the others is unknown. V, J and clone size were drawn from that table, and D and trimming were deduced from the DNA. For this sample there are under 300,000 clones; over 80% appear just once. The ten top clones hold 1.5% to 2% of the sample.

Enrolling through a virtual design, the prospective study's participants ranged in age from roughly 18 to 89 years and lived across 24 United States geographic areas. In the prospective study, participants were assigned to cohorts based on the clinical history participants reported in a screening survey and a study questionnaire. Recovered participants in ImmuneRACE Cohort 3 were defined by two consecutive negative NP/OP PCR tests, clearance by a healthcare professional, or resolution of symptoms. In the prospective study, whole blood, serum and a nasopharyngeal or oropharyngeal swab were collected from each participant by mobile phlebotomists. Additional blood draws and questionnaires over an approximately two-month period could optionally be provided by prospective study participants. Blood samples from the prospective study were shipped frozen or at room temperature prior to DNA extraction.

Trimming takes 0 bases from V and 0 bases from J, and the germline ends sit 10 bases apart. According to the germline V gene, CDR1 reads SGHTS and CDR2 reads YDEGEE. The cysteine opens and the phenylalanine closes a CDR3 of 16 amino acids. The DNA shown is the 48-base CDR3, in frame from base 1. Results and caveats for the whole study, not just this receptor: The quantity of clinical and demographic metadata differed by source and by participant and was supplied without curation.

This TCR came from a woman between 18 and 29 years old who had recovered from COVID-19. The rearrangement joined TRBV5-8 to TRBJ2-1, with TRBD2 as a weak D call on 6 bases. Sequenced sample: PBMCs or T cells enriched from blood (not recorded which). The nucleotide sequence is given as TGTGCCAGCAGCTTGGTCGGGAGCCTCTCCTACAATGAGCAGTTCTTC. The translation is CASSLVGSLSYNEQFF. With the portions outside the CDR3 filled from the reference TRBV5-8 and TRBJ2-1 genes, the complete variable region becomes EAGVTQSPTHLIKTRGQQATLRCSPISGHTSVYWYQQALGLGLQFLLWYDEGEERNRGNFPPRFSGRQFPNYSSELNVNALELEDSALYLCASSLVGSLSYNEQFFGPGTRLTVL.